This record concerns one T cell receptor beta chain sequence. Its antigen is undetermined. The V end was cut by 1 base, the J end by 4 bases, with 12 bases between. This CDR3 is 15 amino acids long. The germline V gene has CDR1 SGDLS and CDR2 YYNGEE. This table comes from immunoSEQ multiplex PCR, and its TCRdb copy is limited to in-frame clones, with some not included. This sample has about 130,000 clones, with 93% found just once. This specimen comes from a study of T cell responses to AZD1222 COVID-19 vaccine. Study background: Second doses that came at about 4 or about 12 weeks were put together. Study outcomes and limitations: Unmutated variant regions reportedly attract nearly half of all spike-specific TCRs.

The clonotype originates from an adult in good health. The sample consisted of peripheral blood, taken on day 0 of AZD1222 vaccination. V gene TRBV9 combines with J gene TRBJ2-1; D tentatively reads TRBD1 or TRBD2 (5 bases each). The CDR3 loop is CASSVNGDEYNEQFF. The CDR3 DNA follows: TGTGCCAGCAGCGTAAACGGGGACGAATACAATGAGCAGTTCTTC.